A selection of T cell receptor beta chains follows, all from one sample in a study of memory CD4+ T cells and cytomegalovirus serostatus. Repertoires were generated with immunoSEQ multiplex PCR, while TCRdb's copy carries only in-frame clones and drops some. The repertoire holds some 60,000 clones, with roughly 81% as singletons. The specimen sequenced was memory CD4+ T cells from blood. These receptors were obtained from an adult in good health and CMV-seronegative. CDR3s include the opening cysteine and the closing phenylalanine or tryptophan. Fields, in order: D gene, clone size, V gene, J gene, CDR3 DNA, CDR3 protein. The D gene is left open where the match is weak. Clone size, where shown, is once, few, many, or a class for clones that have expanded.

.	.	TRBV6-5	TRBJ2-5	TGTGCCAGCAGACAGAAAGAGACCCAGTACTTC	CASRQKETQYF
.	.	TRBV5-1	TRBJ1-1	TGCGCCAGCAGCTTGGAACCCTTCGGCACTGAAGCTTTCTTT	CASSLEPFGTEAFF
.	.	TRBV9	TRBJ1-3	TGTGCCAGCAGCGGACTACAGGGCGGTGGAAACACCATATATTTT	CASSGLQGGGNTIYF
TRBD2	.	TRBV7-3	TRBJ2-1	TGTGCCAGCAGCCACCAACCCGGGACTAGCGGGAGGGCCAATGAGCAGTTCTTC	CASSHQPGTSGRANEQFF
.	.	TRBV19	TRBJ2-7	TGTGCCAGTAGTACCGCAAGGACTCAAGGGGATGGGAACGAGCAGTACTTC	CASSTARTQGDGNEQYF
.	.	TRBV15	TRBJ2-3	TGTGCCACCAGCAGAGGTATCGAGCGTAGCACAGATACGCAGTATTTT	CATSRGIERSTDTQYF
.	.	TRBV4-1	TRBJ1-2	TGCGCCAGCAGCCAAGGCAACAGGGAATCGGTCGGCTACACCTTC	CASSQGNRESVGYTF
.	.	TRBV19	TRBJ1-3	TGTGCCAGTAGTATAAGCGAGGGGCTCGGAAACACCATATATTTT	CASSISEGLGNTIYF
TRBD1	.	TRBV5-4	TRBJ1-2	TGTGCCAGCAGCGGATTGGACAGGGGGGAGAGTAGGGGCGGCTACACCTTC	CASSGLDRGESRGGYTF
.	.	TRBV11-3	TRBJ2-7	TGTGCCAGCAGCTTAGGCGGACAGAGTGGCTACGAGCAGTACTTC	CASSLGGQSGYEQYF
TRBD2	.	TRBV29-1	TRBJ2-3	TGCAGCGTTGAAGATCTATGGCTAGCGGGAGTTACAGATACGCAGTATTTT	CSVEDLWLAGVTDTQYF
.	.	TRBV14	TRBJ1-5	TGTGCCAGCAGCCCACAATTTCTAAATCAGCCCCAGCATTTT	CASSPQFLNQPQHF
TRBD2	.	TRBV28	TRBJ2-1	TGTGCCAGCAGTTTTTCGGCTAGCGGGACCGTACAGAGAAAGTTCTTC	CASSFSASGTVQRKFF
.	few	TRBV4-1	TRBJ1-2	TGCGCCAGCAGCCCAGGACTTGGCTACACCTTC	CASSPGLGYTF
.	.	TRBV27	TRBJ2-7	TGTGCCAGCAGTTTTCATCCCAGCTCCTACGAGCAGTACTTC	CASSFHPSSYEQYF
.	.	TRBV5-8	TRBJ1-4	TGTGCCAGCAGCTTAATCGGGACGGGAGGCGAAAAACTGTTTTTT	CASSLIGTGGEKLFF
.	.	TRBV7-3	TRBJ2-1	TGTGCCAGCAGCTCCGAGGCCGTCCACAATGAGCAGTTCTTC	CASSSEAVHNEQFF
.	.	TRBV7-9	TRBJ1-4	TGTGCCAGCAATACCTCCCCAGGGATACCTATTTTT	CASNTSPGIPIF
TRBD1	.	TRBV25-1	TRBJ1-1	TGTGCCAGCAAGGGGGCGTCGGGTGAAGCTTTCTTT	CASKGASGEAFF
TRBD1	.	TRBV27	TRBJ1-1	TGTGCCAGCAGTTCCTGGGACAGGGGTAACACTGAAGCTTTCTTT	CASSSWDRGNTEAFF
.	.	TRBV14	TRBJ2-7	TGTGCCAGCAGCCAAGTGACCCACGAGCAGTACTTC	CASSQVTHEQYF
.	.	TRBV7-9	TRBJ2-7	TGTGCCAGCAGCTTAGAAGGGTTCGGCGGCGAGCAGTACTTC	CASSLEGFGGEQYF
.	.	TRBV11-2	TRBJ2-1	TGTGCCAGCAGCTTAGTCACGAGGGGGGACGACAATGAGCAGTTCTTC	CASSLVTRGDDNEQFF